This T cell receptor (beta chain) stems from a study of regulatory T cells in long-lasting Graves disease. Study results and caveats: Investigators studied peripheral blood only, not thyroid tissue.

Concerning this clonotype itself: The target antigen is unknown. This is likely an artifact of a read error, given a far larger clone one base away.

In germline, CDR1 is SGHDT, CDR2 YYEEEE. The CDR3 totals 16 residues. Building of the TCR beta libraries involved iRepertoire HTBI primers and Arm-PCR of CDR3 regions. TCRdb re-analysed the multiplex PCR reads in MiXCR, keeping a single row per CDR3 protein. The table lists roughly 420,000 distinct CDR3 sequences, less than 20% of them singletons. Time point here: newly diagnosed GD, antithyroid drugs for less than 3 months. RNA from PBMCs was the source of the TCR library. This sample also belongs to another study, concerning T cells in Graves' hyperthyroidism and ophthalmopathy.

This chain uses TRBV5-6 with TRBJ2-7; either TRBD1 or TRBD2 may fit D (5 bases each). Matching the DNA end better, TRBJ2-3 makes the J call doubtful. Sequencing used peripheral blood mononuclear cells (PBMCs), obtained at new diagnosis, from a patient treated with antithyroid drugs. The clonotype was recovered from a woman aged 25 to 39 with Graves disease. CDR3 DNA: TGTGCCAGCAGTTCCCGGGGCCCCGGCGGCGGAGATACGCAGTATTTT. Protein: CASSSRGPGGGDTQYF.